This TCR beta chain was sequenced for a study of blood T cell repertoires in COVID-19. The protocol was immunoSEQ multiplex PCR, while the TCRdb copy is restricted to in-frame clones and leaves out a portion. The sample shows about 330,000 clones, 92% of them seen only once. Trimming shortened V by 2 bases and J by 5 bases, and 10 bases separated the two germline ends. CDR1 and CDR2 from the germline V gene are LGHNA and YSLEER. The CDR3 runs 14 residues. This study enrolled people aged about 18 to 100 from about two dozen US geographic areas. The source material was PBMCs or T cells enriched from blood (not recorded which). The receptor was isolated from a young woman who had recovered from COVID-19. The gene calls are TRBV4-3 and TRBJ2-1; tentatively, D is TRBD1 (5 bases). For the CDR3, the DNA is TGCGCCAGCAGCCAACTAGACAGACACAATGAGCAGTTCTTC. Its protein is CASSQLDRHNEQFF.